Below are 15 T cell receptor beta chains sequenced from a single sample in a study of persistence of HIV-infected CD4 T cells. The libraries were made with immunoSEQ version 4 in survey mode. The table came from immunoSEQ multiplex PCR; TCRdb's copy has only in-frame clones and leaves some out. Among about 19,000 clones listed, roughly 60% were seen once. The antigens of these receptors remain unknown. Cells were stimulated with overlapping HIV-1 Gag 15-mer peptides. CD4+ T cells upregulating both CD40 ligand and CD69 were sorted as responding cells. Specimen: CD4+ T cells sorted from PBMCs after 18-hour stimulation, collected from a patient who received antiretroviral therapy. Source of these receptors: an adult woman with HIV who was CMV-seropositive.

The chain uses TRBV11-2 and TRBJ2-1; 7 nucleotides agree with TRBD2. The germline V gene has CDR1 SGHAT and CDR2 FQNNGV. J lost 4 bases, V lost 5 bases, and 11 bases had no gene match. The CDR3 is 16 residues long. CDR3 sequence reads: CASSHFYAGVYNEQFF. The CDR3 DNA follows: TGTGCCAGCAGCCACTTCTACGCGGGGGTTTACAATGAGCAGTTCTTC.

V gene TRBV5-8 combines with J gene TRBJ1-2; no reliable D call. This CDR3 is 15 amino acids long. Germline values: CDR1 SGHTS, CDR2 YDEGEE. V lost 1 base and J lost 3, with 13 bases in between. The CDR3 coding sequence is TGTGCCAGCAGCTTGAAGGCAGCGTTAGACTATGGCTACACCTTC. The encoded protein is CASSLKAALDYGYTF.

This chain connects TRBV21-1 to TRBJ2-7; the table names TRBD1, a call not compared with the DNA. TRBV21-1 is assigned pseudogene status. There are 14 residues in the CDR3. The CDR3 DNA sequence: TGTGCCAGCAGCACCTGGGACAGGGCCGCCGAGCAGTACGTC. Its protein product is CASSTWDRAAEQYV.

The CDR3 region is CASRLQGVVYEQYF. CDR3 nucleotide sequence: TGTGCCAGCAGGTTACAGGGGGTTGTGTACGAGCAGTACTTC. The rearrangement joins TRBV28 to TRBJ2-7; TRBD1 agrees at 8 bases. Germline CDR1 MDHEN, CDR2 SYDVKM. The CDR3 is 14 residues long. V lost 6 bases to trimming and J lost 4 bases; unmatched junction nucleotides: 8.

V usage is TRBV11-1 and J usage is TRBJ1-4, with D hard to call. Trimming shortened V by 3 bases and J by 4 bases, and 9 bases separated the two germline ends. This CDR3 spans 14 amino acids. Germline CDR1 and CDR2: SGHAT and FQDESV (reference sequence). The CDR3 coding sequence is TGTGCCAGCAGCTTGGGAGAGGTTAATGAAAAACTGTTTTTT. Translated, it gives CASSLGEVNEKLFF.

This rearrangement joins TRBV24-1 to TRBJ1-3; D is unresolved. CDR3 length equals 15 residues. CDR1 and CDR2 from the germline V gene are KGHDR and SFDVKD. V was shortened by 1 base and J by 4 bases, with 10 bases between the two germline ends. The CDR3 loop is CATSDFGSSGNTIYF. The CDR3, as DNA: TGTGCCACCAGTGATTTCGGATCGTCGGGAAACACCATATATTTT.

This chain joins TRBV19 and TRBJ1-4; 10 bases are shared with TRBD1. CDR3 length: 12 amino acids. V was pared by 3 bases and J by 12 bases, with 1 base of the junction left unmatched. Germline loops: CDR1 LNHDA, CDR2 SQIVND (reference sequence). The CDR3 is CASSMDRGELFF. The CDR3 nucleotides are TGTGCCAGTAGTATGGACAGGGGGGAACTGTTTTTT.

The chain has TRBV7-8 and TRBJ1-3; tentative D call: TRBD1 (5 bases). The CDR3 length is 16 residues. V lost 1 base, J lost 2 bases, and 12 bases lay in between. Germline V CDR1 and CDR2: SGHVS, FQNEAQ. For the CDR3, the DNA is TGTGCCAGCAGCTTAGGGAGTGGCAGGGCTGGAAACACCATATATTTT. Its protein is CASSLGSGRAGNTIYF.

This clone has more than one count but fewer than ten. This rearrangement joins TRBV7-2 to TRBJ1-1, with D maybe TRBD1 (6 bases). Trimming stripped 9 bases from V and 11 bases from J, with 7 bases between. Germline CDR1 SGHTA, CDR2 FQGNSA. This CDR3 contains 8 residues. The CDR3 coding sequence is TGTGCCAGAGGGGGGGCTTTCTTT. This sequence encodes CARGGAFF.

The chain employs TRBV20-1 and TRBJ2-3, with 8 bases lining up with TRBD2. CDR1 and CDR2 (germline): DFQATT, SNEGSKA (reference sequence). The CDR3 is 10 amino acids. The V gene end was trimmed by 5 bases and the J gene end by 11 bases; junction bases not matched to a gene: 3. This chain's CDR3 is CSAGTSRQYF. CDR3 sequence (DNA): TGCAGTGCTGGGACTAGTCGGCAGTATTTT.

J is TRBJ1-6 and V is TRBV2, with 9 bases aligning to TRBD1. The CDR3 covers 13 residues. V was clipped by 7 bases and J by 7 bases; unmatched bases: 2. Germline CDR1 reads SNHLY; CDR2 reads FYNNEI. The CDR3 coding sequence is TGTGCCAGCACCGGGACAGGGAATTCACCCCTCCACTTT. It yields the protein CASTGTGNSPLHF.

This clone was recorded only once. The V gene is TRBV3-1 (or the pseudogene TRBV3-2), the J gene TRBJ2-5; D remains ambiguous. The CDR3 consists of 13 residues. From germline, CDR1 is LGHDT and CDR2 YNNKEL (reference sequence). V lost 4 bases and J lost 2, with 8 bases in between. The CDR3 sequence: CASSLGLQETQYF. DNA of the CDR3: TGTGCCAGCAGCCTCGGGTTGCAAGAGACCCAGTACTTC.

The chain recombines TRBV5-1 with TRBJ1-1; TRBD1 agrees at 7 bases. The CDR3 runs to 13 residues. CDR1 is SGHRS and CDR2 is YFSETQ in the germline V gene. Losses at the gene ends were 0 bases for V and 10 bases for J; bases not matched to a gene: 6. The CDR3 loop reads CASSLDQYRGAFF. The CDR3 nucleotides read TGCGCCAGCAGCTTGGACCAATACAGGGGAGCTTTCTTT. The whole variable domain, remainder taken from reference TRBV5-1 and TRBJ1-1, is KAGVTQTPRYLIKTRGQQVTLSCSPISGHRSVSWYQQTPGQGLQFLFEYFSETQRNKGNFPGRFSGRQFSNSRSEMNVSTLELGDSALYLCASSLDQYRGAFFGQGTRLTVV.

The chain has TRBV7-9 and TRBJ1-2; weak D call: TRBD1 (6 bases). The CDR3 length is 15 residues. The germline V and J ends were trimmed by 5 bases and 2 bases, with 15 bases remaining between them. Germline CDR1 reads SEHNR; CDR2 reads FQNEAQ (reference sequence). The CDR3 coding sequence is TGTGCCAGCAGCCCCGACGGACAGAAAAACTATGGCTACACCTTC. Its protein is CASSPDGQKNYGYTF.

This clone came up a few times. The V call is TRBV30, the J call TRBJ2-1; D is possibly TRBD1 (6 bases). CDR3 size: 13 residues. V shed 5 bases and J shed 7 bases, with 15 bases lying between them. CDR1 is GTSNPN, CDR2 SVGIG, per germline (reference sequence). The CDR3 loop reads CAWSDGQFNEQFF. Written as DNA, the CDR3 is TGTGCCTGGTCGGATGGACAGTTTAATGAGCAGTTCTTC.